A single TCR beta chain is shown here with its context. Its antigen is unknown. The CDR3 is 15 residues long. V lost 6 bases and J lost 4, with 16 bases in between. CDR1 and CDR2 (germline): MDHEN, SYDVKM. This sample is part of a study of OX40 agonist ivuxolimab in advanced cancers. Study overall: Prior anti-PD-1, anti-PD-L1 or anti-CTLA-4 therapy was allowed; around 43% had some.

Excluded were patients having autoimmune disease history or systemic immunosuppression. The repertoire was sequenced with immunoSEQ multiplex PCR; TCRdb's copy has only in-frame clones and lacks some. The table shows approximately 69,000 clones, with roughly 84% occurring only once. Study-wide points: On average, CD8+ T cells had more expanded clones than CD4+. The study did not work out the antigen specificity of the expanded peripheral T cells.

This clonotype was obtained from an adult with an advanced solid tumor such as melanoma, head and neck, liver or kidney cancer. This sequence joins TRBV28 and TRBJ2-1; D is uncertain. The sequences come from CD4+ or CD8+ T cells sorted from blood, collected in a trial of the OX40 agonist ivuxolimab. The CDR3 is CASSLVPPSYNEQFF. CDR3 bases: TGTGCCAGCAGCCTAGTTCCCCCCTCGTACAATGAGCAGTTCTTC.